A single sample is the source of the 17 T cell receptor beta chains below, sequenced in a study of blood T cell repertoires in COVID-19. The method was immunoSEQ multiplex PCR; TCRdb's version includes in-frame clones alone and lacks a portion of them. The sample carries some 89,000 clones, approximately 80% recorded once. The sample was peripheral blood. These receptors all come from a man aged 65-85 years with acute or convalescent COVID-19.

The chain couples TRBV5-4 to TRBJ1-2, with 10 bases matching TRBD1. The germline CDR1 and CDR2 sequences are SGHNT and YYREEE (reference sequence). Trimming took 4 bases from V and 4 from J; bases not matched to a gene: 13. The CDR3 covers 17 residues. The DNA of the CDR3 is TGTGCCAGCAGCCCGACAGGGGGCCCACCGGTATTCTATGGCTACACCTTC. Protein: CASSPTGGPPVFYGYTF.

This clone was seen only a few times. CDR3 loop: CASSPRGGAGVKYNEQFF. CDR3 sequence (DNA): TGTGCCAGCAGCCCCCGGGGAGGCGCGGGGGTTAAGTACAATGAGCAGTTCTTC. The gene calls are TRBV7-2 and TRBJ2-1, with TRBD2 identical over 7 bases. The CDR3 is 18 residues long. Germline CDR1 SGHTA, CDR2 FQGNSA. With 5 bases clipped from V and 4 bases from J, the junction kept 17 bases outside the gene matches.

The chain uses TRBV15 and TRBJ1-5; weak D call: TRBD1 (5 bases). Germline loops: CDR1 LNHNV, CDR2 YYDKDF (reference sequence). CDR3 length: 14 residues. Trimming shortened V by 0 bases and J by 9 bases, and 12 bases separated the two germline ends. CDR3 in amino acids: CATSRDRGQGPQHF. The DNA for the CDR3 is TGTGCCACCAGCAGAGATCGTGGTCAGGGGCCCCAGCATTTT.

V is TRBV6-5 and J is TRBJ2-2; 8 nucleotides match TRBD1. The CDR3 consists of 15 residues. The trim removed 2 bases at V and 6 bases at J, leaving 5 bases unmatched. CDR1 MNHEY and CDR2 SVGAGI come from the germline V gene. The CDR3 DNA reads as TGTGCCAGCAGTTACACGACAGGGGCGGCCGGGGAGCTGTTTTTT. This codes for CASSYTTGAAGELFF.

DNA of the CDR3: TGTGCCAGTAGTATTTGGGCAGGGGATCCCAAAAACATTCAGTACTTC. Encoded protein: CASSIWAGDPKNIQYF. V gene TRBV19 combines with J gene TRBJ2-4; D is perhaps TRBD1 (6 bases). V was pared by 3 bases and J by 2 bases, with 14 bases between. This CDR3 is 16 amino acids long. Germline values: CDR1 LNHDA, CDR2 SQIVND (reference sequence).

This chain uses TRBV10-3 with TRBJ2-1, with 7 bases matching TRBD2. From germline, CDR1 is ENHRY and CDR2 SYGVKD. CDR3 length equals 14 residues. Trimming took 7 bases from V and 8 from J; bases not matched to a gene: 11. CDR3 sequence reads: CAIKLGGSMDEQFF. DNA of the CDR3: TGTGCCATCAAACTCGGCGGGAGTATGGATGAGCAGTTCTTC.

This chain joins TRBV5-1 and TRBJ1-1; 10 nucleotides align to TRBD1. Germline V gene lookup returns CDR1 SGHRS and CDR2 YFSETQ. This CDR3 has 16 residues. V lost 4 bases and J lost 3; bases outside the gene matches: 9. The CDR3 reads CASSQDRGIWDTEAFF. For the CDR3, the DNA is TGCGCCAGCAGCCAGGACAGGGGGATTTGGGACACTGAAGCTTTCTTT.

The rearrangement uses TRBV2 and TRBJ1-6; 7 bases match TRBD1. The ends lost 7 bases at V and 7 bases at J; junction bases unmatched: 16. The germline V gene has CDR1 SNHLY and CDR2 FYNNEI. The CDR3 is 17 amino acids. The CDR3 coding sequence is TGTGCCAGCACCCCCCTACAGGGACAGAGACTAAATTCACCCCTCCACTTT. Its protein is CASTPLQGQRLNSPLHF.

The chain uses TRBV10-3 and TRBJ1-1; 7 positions match TRBD1. CDR3 length: 14 amino acids. The germline gives CDR1 ENHRY, CDR2 SYGVKD. Losses at the gene ends were 5 bases for V and 1 base for J; bases not matched to a gene: 4. The CDR3 bases are TGTGCCATCAGTAAGAGGACAGGGAACACTGAAGCTTTCTTT. The encoded protein is CAISKRTGNTEAFF.

The rearrangement joins TRBV28 to TRBJ1-4, with 12 bases matching TRBD1. The CDR3 covers 16 residues. Germline trimming cut 3 bases from V and 6 bases from J; bases unmatched to any gene: 5. Per germline, CDR1 MDHEN and CDR2 SYDVKM. Written as DNA, the CDR3 is TGTGCCAGCAGTTTCCAGGGACAGGGGGCGTATGAAAAACTGTTTTTT. Translated, it gives CASSFQGQGAYEKLFF.

The chain combines TRBV2 with TRBJ1-3; 7 nucleotides line up with TRBD1. There are 15 residues in the CDR3. V dropped 6 bases and J dropped 1; count of bases not matched to a gene: 6. Germline CDR1 SNHLY, CDR2 FYNNEI. The CDR3 loop reads CASRATGESGNTIYF. CDR3 bases: TGTGCCAGCAGAGCAACAGGGGAATCTGGAAACACCATATATTTT.

V is TRBV6-5 and J is TRBJ1-2; 8 nucleotides match TRBD1. Per germline, CDR1 MNHEY and CDR2 SVGAGI. V lost 2 bases to trimming and J lost 5 bases; unmatched junction nucleotides: 7. This CDR3 spans 15 amino acids. CDR3 in amino acids: CASSYGQGARYGYTF. The CDR3 DNA follows: TGTGCCAGCAGTTACGGGCAGGGGGCTAGGTATGGCTACACCTTC.

The V call is TRBV6-5, the J call TRBJ1-2, with 7 bases lining up with TRBD1. The CDR3 runs 12 residues. V was clipped by 6 bases and J by 7 bases; unmatched bases: 5. Germline lookup yields CDR1 MNHEY and CDR2 SVGAGI. This CDR3 is CASSPRGVGYTF. The CDR3 DNA follows: TGTGCCAGCAGCCCCAGGGGGGTTGGCTACACCTTC.

V is TRBV2 and J is TRBJ1-1, with D possibly matching TRBD1 (5 bases). CDR3 length equals 15 residues. The V gene lost 5 bases and the J gene lost 2 bases, with 15 bases spanning the gap. From germline, CDR1 is SNHLY and CDR2 FYNNEI. CDR3 amino acids: CASSPGLSPNTEAFF. CDR3 sequence (DNA): TGTGCCAGCAGTCCGGGACTCTCCCCTAACACTGAAGCTTTCTTT.

V gene TRBV27 combines with J gene TRBJ2-2; 9 positions match TRBD1. V lost 8 bases, J lost 2 bases, and 12 bases stayed unmatched. CDR1 is MNHEY and CDR2 is SMNVEV in the germline V gene (reference sequence). There are 17 residues in the CDR3. The CDR3 DNA reads as TGTGCCAGCGCCCGCCGGGAGACAGGGGGAAACACCGGGGAGCTGTTTTTT. Its translation: CASARRETGGNTGELFF.

Only a few counts were recorded for this clone. This chain uses TRBV5-1 with TRBJ1-4; 8 nucleotides match TRBD1. V lost 0 bases, J lost 6 bases, and 4 bases stayed unmatched. This CDR3 has 15 amino acids. Germline CDR1 reads SGHRS; CDR2 reads YFSETQ. As DNA, the CDR3 is TGCGCCAGCAGCTTGGTGGCAGGGGGCGATGAAAAACTGTTTTTT. Residues: CASSLVAGGDEKLFF.

CDR3 nucleotides: TGTGCCAGCAGCCCGAGTCGGGGGGGGACCCAGTACTTC. It is translated as CASSPSRGGTQYF. The chain employs TRBV7-8 and TRBJ2-5; 8 positions agree with TRBD2. Losses at the gene ends were 5 bases for V and 7 bases for J; bases not matched to a gene: 6. The CDR3 is made up of 13 amino acids. CDR1 SGHVS and CDR2 FQNEAQ come from the germline V gene.